Listed below are T cell receptor beta chains from one sample, sequenced in a study of T cell responses to AZD1222 COVID-19 vaccine. Here immunoSEQ multiplex PCR was the method, and the copy in TCRdb shows in-frame clones only, minus some. Of 70,000 to 90,000 clones detected, around 90% appear once; the ten largest clones hold under 2.5%. The sample in question was peripheral blood, obtained on day 0 of AZD1222 vaccination. Every receptor here comes from an adult in good health. The CDR3 runs from the conserved cysteine through the conserved F or W. A D gene is named only where the DNA matches it firmly. Clone size, where shown, is once, few, many, or a class for clones that have expanded.

TRBJ2-1 | . | TRBV3-1/TRBV3-2 | . | TGTGCCAGCAGCCCAGCGGCTTGGGGCAATGAGCAGTTCTTC | CASSPAAWGNEQFF
TRBJ2-7 | . | TRBV18 | . | TGTGCCAGCTCACCGGACGGCTACGAGCAGTACTTC | CASSPDGYEQYF
TRBJ1-1 | few | TRBV11-2 | . | TGTGCCAGCAGCTTAGGTTGGGGCATGAACACTGAAGCTTTCTTT | CASSLGWGMNTEAFF
TRBJ2-5 | . | TRBV14 | . | TGTGCCAGCAGCCAAGCAAGAGTGGGGAACGGGGGAACCGAGGAGACCCAGTACTTC | CASSQARVGNGGTEETQYF
TRBJ2-7 | . | TRBV14 | . | TGTGCCAGCAGCCAAGACCTTCCGGTAGCGTACGTCCACGAGCAGTACTTC | CASSQDLPVAYVHEQYF
TRBJ2-7 | . | TRBV5-1 | TRBD2 | TGCGCCAGCAGCTTTAACAGCGGGGGTCTTGGGGAGCAGTACTTC | CASSFNSGGLGEQYF
TRBJ2-3 | . | TRBV5-1 | TRBD2 | TGCGCCAGCAACGGGGCGGGAGACACAGATACGCAGTATTTT | CASNGAGDTDTQYF
TRBJ2-2 | . | TRBV7-2 | . | TGTGCCAGCAGCTTAGGGGAGGCTGGGCTTAGCGGGGAGCTGTTTTTT | CASSLGEAGLSGELFF
TRBJ2-5 | . | TRBV10-3 | TRBD2 | TGTGCCATGGGGGGGCAAGAGACCCAGTACTTC | CAMGGQETQYF
TRBJ1-6 | . | TRBV7-2 | TRBD1 | TGTGCCAGCAGCTTTGAGACAGGGATCTATTCACCCCTCCACTTT | CASSFETGIYSPLHF
TRBJ2-6 | . | TRBV7-3 | TRBD2 | TGTGCCAGCAGCTTGGTAGCGGGGGGAATCTCTGGGGCCAACGTCCTGACTTTC | CASSLVAGGISGANVLTF
TRBJ2-5 | . | TRBV30 | . | TGTGCCTGGAGTTCCGCTAGTCTGTACTTC | CAWSSASLYF
TRBJ2-1 | few | TRBV5-1 | . | TGCGCCAGCAGCTTGAAGGGTCTAGACGTTTACAATGAGCAGTTCTTC | CASSLKGLDVYNEQFF
TRBJ2-6 | . | TRBV9 | . | TGTGCCAGCAGCACCCTCTACCTGGCTGGGGCCAACGTCCTGACTTTC | CASSTLYLAGANVLTF
TRBJ1-5 | . | TRBV19 | . | TGTGCCAGTAGTCTTGCAGTCAATCAGCCCCAGCATTTT | CASSLAVNQPQHF
TRBJ2-5 | . | TRBV5-1 | . | TGCGCCAGCAGCCAAGGAGGGAAGATCCAAGAGACCCAGTACTTC | CASSQGGKIQETQYF
TRBJ2-7 | . | TRBV27 | . | TGTGCCAGCAGTTTAATCGGGGGCCACGAGCAGTACTTC | CASSLIGGHEQYF
TRBJ1-1 | . | TRBV6-4 | . | TGTGCCACCCGGGGGCGCGGCACTGAAGCTTTCTTT | CATRGRGTEAFF
TRBJ2-7 | . | TRBV15 | TRBD2 | TGTGCCACCAGCCTACTGGGACTAGAACACCCCTACGAGCAGTACTTC | CATSLLGLEHPYEQYF
TRBJ2-7 | . | TRBV30 | . | TGTGCCTGGAGTATAGGGCTAGCGTACGAGCAGTACTTC | CAWSIGLAYEQYF
TRBJ2-1 | . | TRBV27 | TRBD2 | TGTGCCAGCAGTTTATCAGTCCTAGCGGGAAATCATTTCTTC | CASSLSVLAGNHFF
TRBJ2-6 | . | TRBV2 | . | TGTGCCAGCAGTGAAGCCTGGGGGGTCTCTGGGGCCAACGTCCTGACTTTC | CASSEAWGVSGANVLTF
TRBJ2-2 | . | TRBV11-2 | . | TGTGCCAGCAGCTTAACCAGGGCGCTGAACACCGGGGAGCTGTTTTTT | CASSLTRALNTGELFF
TRBJ2-7 | . | TRBV3-1/TRBV3-2 | . | TGTGCCAGCAGCCAATGGGACGGTTTGGGCATAAGTACCTACGAGCAGTACTTC | CASSQWDGLGISTYEQYF
TRBJ2-5 | . | TRBV19 | . | TGTGCCAGTAGTATTCCAAGGGGAAAAGACCAAGAGACCCAGTACTTC | CASSIPRGKDQETQYF
TRBJ2-1 | . | TRBV7-9 | . | TGTGCCAGCAGCCCCGTGACCTCCTACAATGAGCAGTTCTTC | CASSPVTSYNEQFF
TRBJ2-7 | . | TRBV3-1/TRBV3-2 | . | TGTGCCAGCAGCCAACATACCTCCTACGAGCAGTACTTC | CASSQHTSYEQYF
TRBJ1-2 | few | TRBV27 | TRBD1 | TGTGCCAGCAGCTACCGTGGGACAGGGGTACGCCCCTATGGCTACACCTTC | CASSYRGTGVRPYGYTF
TRBJ2-7 | . | TRBV3-1/TRBV3-2 | . | TGTGCCAGCAGCCAAGTCACGTCCTATGCCTACGAGCAGTACTTC | CASSQVTSYAYEQYF
TRBJ2-3 | . | TRBV19 | TRBD2 | TGTGCCAGTAGTCCTTTCGACCCCGGGACTACCGCAGATACGCAGTATTTT | CASSPFDPGTTADTQYF
TRBJ1-1 | . | TRBV18 | . | TGTGCCAGCTCACGGGGGTTTGAGAACACTGAAGCTTTCTTT | CASSRGFENTEAFF
TRBJ2-5 | . | TRBV12-3/TRBV12-4 | . | TGTGCCAGCAGTTTTTGGGAAGAGACCCAGTACTTC | CASSFWEETQYF
TRBJ2-3 | . | TRBV18 | . | TGTGCCAGCTCACCACCGGAGACTTCTAGCACAGATACGCAGTATTTT | CASSPPETSSTDTQYF
TRBJ2-3 | once | TRBV29-1 | TRBD2 | TGCAGCTTCCGAGCGGGAATAAACACAGATACGCAGTATTTT | CSFRAGINTDTQYF
TRBJ2-3 | . | TRBV3-1/TRBV3-2 | TRBD1 | TGTGCCAGCAGCCACCTACCCGGGGACAGGGAATCAGATACGCAGTATTTT | CASSHLPGDRESDTQYF
TRBJ1-5 | . | TRBV6-5 | . | TGTGCCAGCAACCGACCTTCGGGCAATCAGCCCCAGCATTTT | CASNRPSGNQPQHF
TRBJ2-7 | . | TRBV7-6 | TRBD2 | TGTGCCAGCAGCTTAGAGCGGGGGGCAATTATATACGAGCAGTACTTC | CASSLERGAIIYEQYF
TRBJ1-4 | . | TRBV4-2 | TRBD1 | TGTGCCAGCAGCCAAGATCAGGACAGGGTCGAAGAAAAACTGTTTTTT | CASSQDQDRVEEKLFF
TRBJ1-2 | . | TRBV7-9 | TRBD1 | TGTGCCAGCAGCTTAGTGGGGGCAGGGGGCGAAGACGGCTATGGCTACACCTTC | CASSLVGAGGEDGYGYTF
TRBJ1-4 | . | TRBV30 | . | TGTGCCTGGAGTGTTGGCCCCTCCCTGGACGGGAAATTAAATGAAAAACTGTTTTTT | CAWSVGPSLDGKLNEKLFF
TRBJ1-2 | . | TRBV7-6 | . | TGTGCCAGCAGCCAGGGCCCTAGCTATGGCTACACCTTC | CASSQGPSYGYTF
TRBJ1-2 | . | TRBV7-3 | TRBD1 | TGTGCCAGCAGCTTAGGCGGGACAGATGGCTACACCTTC | CASSLGGTDGYTF
TRBJ2-5 | once | TRBV2 | . | TGTGCCAGCACTGGGTTGACACAAAGAGCCCAAGAGACCCAGTACTTC | CASTGLTQRAQETQYF
TRBJ1-1 | . | TRBV4-3 | TRBD1 | TGCGCCAGCAGCCAGACAGGGGTATACACTGAAGCTTTCTTT | CASSQTGVYTEAFF
TRBJ1-1 | few | TRBV7-2 | . | TGTGCCAGCAGCTTAGGACAGGCCTTAACTGAAGCTTTCTTT | CASSLGQALTEAFF
TRBJ2-7 | . | TRBV27 | TRBD1 | TGTGCCAGCAGTTCTCCGACAGGGGGTACGTACGAGCAGTACTTC | CASSSPTGGTYEQYF
TRBJ2-7 | few | TRBV27 | . | TGTGCCAGCAGTTGGGGCAGGGTAGGCGAGCAGTACTTC | CASSWGRVGEQYF
TRBJ2-5 | . | TRBV19 | TRBD1 | TGTGCCAGTAGTATATCACAGGGGATTTCGGAGACCCAGTACTTC | CASSISQGISETQYF
TRBJ1-5 | . | TRBV7-2 | . | TGTGCCAGCAGCTTAGTGGCAGGCGCCAATCAGCCCCAGCATTTT | CASSLVAGANQPQHF
TRBJ2-2 | . | TRBV12-5 | . | TGTGCTAGTGGCTACCAAGAGGCCGGGGAGCTGTTTTTT | CASGYQEAGELFF
TRBJ2-2 | . | TRBV7-6 | TRBD1 | TGTGCCAGCAGCTTAGAGCAGGGGGCCGGGGAGCTGTTTTTT | CASSLEQGAGELFF
TRBJ2-2 | . | TRBV7-6 | . | TGTGCCAGCAGCTTCTACAAGTCCACCGGGGAGCTGTTTTTT | CASSFYKSTGELFF
TRBJ2-3 | . | TRBV7-3 | TRBD1 | TGTGCCAGCAGCCCGCAGGACAGGGGGTTCGCTAGCGGCGAGTTCACAGATACGCAGTATTTT | CASSPQDRGFASGEFTDTQYF
TRBJ1-3 | . | TRBV3-1/TRBV3-2 | TRBD1 | TGTGCCAGCAGCCCAACAGGGGCGGTGGGTGGAAACACCATATATTTT | CASSPTGAVGGNTIYF